The 7 T cell receptor beta chains below were found in one sample sequenced in a study of CD8+CD57+ T cells in acquired aplastic anemia. Genomic DNA, serving as template, underwent TCR beta VDJ and CDR3 profiling. TCRdb re-derived calls from the reads in MiXCR, one entry per CDR3 protein. The sample has approximately 190,000 distinct CDR3 sequences, around half seen once. Previously, flow cytometry had revealed CD8+CD57+ cell expansion in the patients chosen for sequencing. Material: sorted CD4+, CD8+, or CD8+CD57+ T cells (not recorded which) from PBMCs. These receptors were taken from a human donor with aplastic anemia.

This clonotype was detected only once. The rearrangement uses TRBV7-8 and TRBJ1-5; weak D call: TRBD1 (6 bases). CDR3 length: 15 residues. The germline V and J ends were trimmed by 7 bases and 3 bases, with 16 bases remaining between them. The germline gives CDR1 SGHVS, CDR2 FQNEAQ. The CDR3 spells CASNRDEGPNQPQHF. CDR3 sequence (DNA): TGTGCCAGCAACAGGGATGAGGGGCCCAATCAGCCCCAGCATTTT.

The chain has TRBV2 and TRBJ2-7; D is unresolved. Germline V gives CDR1 SNHLY, CDR2 FYNNEI. Trimming shortened V by 2 bases and J by 0 bases, and 17 bases separated the two germline ends. The length of the CDR3 is 17 residues. CDR3 loop: CASSEFLGSDLSYEQYF. CDR3 in DNA: TGTGCCAGCAGTGAATTTTTAGGGTCAGATCTCTCCTACGAGCAGTACTTC.

The V and J genes are TRBV10-3 and TRBJ2-6; TRBD1 matches 7 bases. CDR3 length: 15 residues. The V segment lost 9 bases and the J segment 0 bases; nucleotides outside the gene matches: 5. Looked up from germline, CDR1 is ENHRY and CDR2 is SYGVKD. For the CDR3, the DNA is TGTGCCATACAAGGACAGGACTCTGGGGCCAACGTCCTGACTTTC. It specifies CAIQGQDSGANVLTF.

The rearrangement uses TRBV18 and TRBJ2-2, with no clear D. V was cut by 3 bases and J by 3 bases, with 5 bases left in between. Germline V lookup: CDR1 KGHSH, CDR2 LQKENI. The CDR3 sequence is 13 residues long. The CDR3 coding sequence is TGTGCCAGCTCACCCTCCCACACCGGGGAGCTGTTTTTT. Translation: CASSPSHTGELFF.

The J gene is TRBJ2-7, the V gene TRBV12-3 or TRBV12-4; D not resolved. The CDR3 has 12 residues. V dropped 3 bases and J dropped 7 bases, with 10 bases sitting between them. In DNA form, the CDR3 reads TGTGCCAGCAGTTTGGCCCCTGGAGAGCAGTACTTC. Amino acid sequence: CASSLAPGEQYF.

This clonotype was observed a few times. At one end the junction does not follow the germline gene, possibly because of a read error. The rearrangement links TRBV2 to TRBJ1-6; D perhaps matches TRBD1 (6 bases). CDR3 length: 15 residues. Germline CDR1 SNHLY, CDR2 FYNNEI. CDR3 sequence (DNA): TGTGCCAGCAGGGAAGCGGGGGCGCGGAATTCACCCCTCCACTTT. The encoded protein is CASREAGARNSPLHF.

This clonotype was seen repeatedly, ten times or more. The J gene is TRBJ2-7, the V gene TRBV20-1; 8 bases agree with TRBD2. The V gene end was trimmed by 3 bases and the J gene end by 3 bases; junction bases not matched to a gene: 4. The CDR3 totals 13 residues. The germline V gene encodes CDR1 DFQATT and CDR2 SNEGSKA (reference sequence). CDR3 residues: CSASGRDLYEQYF. The CDR3, as DNA: TGCAGTGCTAGCGGGAGGGACCTCTACGAGCAGTACTTC.